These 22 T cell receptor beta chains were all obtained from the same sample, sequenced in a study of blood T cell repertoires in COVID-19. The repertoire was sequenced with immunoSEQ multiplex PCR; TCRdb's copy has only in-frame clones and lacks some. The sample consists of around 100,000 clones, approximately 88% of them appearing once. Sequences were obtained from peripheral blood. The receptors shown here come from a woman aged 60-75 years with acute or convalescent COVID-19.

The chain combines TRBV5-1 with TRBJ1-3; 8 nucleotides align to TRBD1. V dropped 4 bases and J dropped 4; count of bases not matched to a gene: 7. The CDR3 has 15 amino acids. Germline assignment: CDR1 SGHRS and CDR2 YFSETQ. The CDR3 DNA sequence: TGCGCCAGCAGCCTCCGACAGGGGACCGGAAACACCATATATTTT. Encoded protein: CASSLRQGTGNTIYF.

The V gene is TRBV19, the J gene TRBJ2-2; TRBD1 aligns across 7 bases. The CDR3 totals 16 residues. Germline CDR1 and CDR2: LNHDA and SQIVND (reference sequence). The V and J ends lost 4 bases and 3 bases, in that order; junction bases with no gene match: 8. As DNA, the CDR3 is TGTGCCAGTAGTACCTTGACAGGGTTGGACACCGGGGAGCTGTTTTTT. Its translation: CASSTLTGLDTGELFF.

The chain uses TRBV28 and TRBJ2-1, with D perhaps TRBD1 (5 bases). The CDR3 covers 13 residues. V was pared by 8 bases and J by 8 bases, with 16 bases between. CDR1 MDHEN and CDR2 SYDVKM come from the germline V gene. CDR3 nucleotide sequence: TGTGCCAGCTCGGAGTGGCAGGGTGATGAGCAGTTCTTC. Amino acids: CASSEWQGDEQFF.

DNA of the CDR3: TGTGCCAGCAGTACCCGGGACTCTTACGAGCAGTACGTC. Translated, it gives CASSTRDSYEQYV. The chain has TRBV6-6 and TRBJ2-7; D possibly corresponds to TRBD2 (6 bases). The CDR3 sequence is 13 residues long. The V gene's germline CDR1 is MNHNY and CDR2 SVGAGI (reference sequence). V was pared by 5 bases and J by 4 bases, with 12 bases between.

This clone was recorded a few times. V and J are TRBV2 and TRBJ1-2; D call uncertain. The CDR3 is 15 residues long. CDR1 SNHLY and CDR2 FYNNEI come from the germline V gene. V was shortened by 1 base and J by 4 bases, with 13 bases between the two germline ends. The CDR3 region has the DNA TGTGCCAGCAGTGAAGACCTAGGCGGACTCTATGGCTACACCTTC. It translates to CASSEDLGGLYGYTF.

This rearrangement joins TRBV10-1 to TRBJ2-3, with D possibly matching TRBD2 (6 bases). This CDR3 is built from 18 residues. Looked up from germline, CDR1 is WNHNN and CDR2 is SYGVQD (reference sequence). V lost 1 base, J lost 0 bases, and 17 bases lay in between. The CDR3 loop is CASSEYVLALASTDTQYF. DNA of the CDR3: TGCGCCAGCAGTGAGTACGTCTTAGCACTAGCCAGCACAGATACGCAGTATTTT.

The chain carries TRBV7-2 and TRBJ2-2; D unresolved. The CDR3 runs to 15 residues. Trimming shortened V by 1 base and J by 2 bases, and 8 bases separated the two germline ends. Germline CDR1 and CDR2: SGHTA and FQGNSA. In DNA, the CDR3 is TGTGCCAGCAGCTTAGTTCCCAGAAACACCGGGGAGCTGTTTTTT. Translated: CASSLVPRNTGELFF.

In DNA form, the CDR3 reads TGTGCCACCAGCAGAGGGGCCCCCGGACTAGCGGGAAGGGGCTTTTACAATGAGCAGTTCTTC. This sequence encodes CATSRGAPGLAGRGFYNEQFF. This chain connects TRBV15 to TRBJ2-1; 12 bases map to TRBD2. The ends lost 1 base at V and 4 bases at J; junction bases unmatched: 17. From germline, CDR1 is LNHNV and CDR2 YYDKDF (reference sequence). This CDR3 is built from 21 residues.

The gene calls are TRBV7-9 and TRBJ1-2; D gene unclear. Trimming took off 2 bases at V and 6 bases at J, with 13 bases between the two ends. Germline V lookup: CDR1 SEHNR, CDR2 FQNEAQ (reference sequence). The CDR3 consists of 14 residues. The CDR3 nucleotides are TGTGCCAGCAGCTTACTGTGGGCAACTGATGGCTACACCTTC. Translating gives CASSLLWATDGYTF.

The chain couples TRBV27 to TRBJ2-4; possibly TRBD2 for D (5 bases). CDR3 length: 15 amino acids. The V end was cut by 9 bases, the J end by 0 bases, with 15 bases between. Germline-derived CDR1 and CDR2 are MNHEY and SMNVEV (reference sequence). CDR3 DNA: TGTGCCAGTGGGGAGAGGGTTCGAGCCAAAAACATTCAGTACTTC. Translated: CASGERVRAKNIQYF.

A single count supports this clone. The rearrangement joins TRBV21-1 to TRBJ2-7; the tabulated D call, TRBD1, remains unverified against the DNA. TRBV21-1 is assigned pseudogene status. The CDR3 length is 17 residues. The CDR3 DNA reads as TGTGCCAGCAGCAAAGGGGGATTAGCCCGGGACAAACACGAGCAGTACGTC. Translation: CASSKGGLARDKHEQYV.

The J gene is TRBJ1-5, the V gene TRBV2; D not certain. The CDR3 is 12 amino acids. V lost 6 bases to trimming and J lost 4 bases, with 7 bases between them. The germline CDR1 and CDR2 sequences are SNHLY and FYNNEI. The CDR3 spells CASRSPNQPQHF. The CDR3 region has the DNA TGTGCCAGCAGGAGCCCGAATCAGCCCCAGCATTTT.

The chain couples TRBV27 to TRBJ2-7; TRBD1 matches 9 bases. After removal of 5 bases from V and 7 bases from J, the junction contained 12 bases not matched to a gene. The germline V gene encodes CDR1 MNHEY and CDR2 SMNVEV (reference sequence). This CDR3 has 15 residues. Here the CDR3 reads CASSPWGQGMMEQYF. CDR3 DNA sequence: TGTGCCAGCAGTCCCTGGGGACAGGGAATGATGGAGCAGTACTTC.

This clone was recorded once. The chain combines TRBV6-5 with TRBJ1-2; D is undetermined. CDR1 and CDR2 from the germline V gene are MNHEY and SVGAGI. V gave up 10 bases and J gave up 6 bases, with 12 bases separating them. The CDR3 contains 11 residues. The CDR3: CATRWFDGYTF. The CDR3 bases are TGTGCCACCCGGTGGTTTGATGGCTACACCTTC.

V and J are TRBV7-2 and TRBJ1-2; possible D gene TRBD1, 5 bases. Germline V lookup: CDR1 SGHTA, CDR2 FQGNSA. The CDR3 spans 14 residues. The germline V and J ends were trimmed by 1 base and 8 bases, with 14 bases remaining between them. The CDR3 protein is CASSLDRGSGGYTF. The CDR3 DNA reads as TGTGCCAGCAGCTTAGATCGCGGCTCAGGGGGCTACACCTTC. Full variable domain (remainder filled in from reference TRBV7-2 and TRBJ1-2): GAGVSQSPSNKVTEKGKDVELRCDPISGHTALYWYRQSLGQGLEFLIYFQGNSAPDKSGLPSDRFSAERTGGSVSTLTIQRTQQEDSAVYLCASSLDRGSGGYTFGSGTRLTVV.

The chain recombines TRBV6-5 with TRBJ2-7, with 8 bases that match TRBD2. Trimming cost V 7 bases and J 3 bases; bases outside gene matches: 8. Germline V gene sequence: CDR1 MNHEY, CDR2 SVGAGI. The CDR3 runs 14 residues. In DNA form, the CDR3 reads TGTGCCAGCACGGAATCGGGACTAGACTACGAGCAGTACGTC. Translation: CASTESGLDYEQYV.

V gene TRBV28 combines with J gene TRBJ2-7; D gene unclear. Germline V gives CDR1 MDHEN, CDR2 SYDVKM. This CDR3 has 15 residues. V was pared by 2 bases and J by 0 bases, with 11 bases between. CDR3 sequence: CASSLGHTSSYEQYF. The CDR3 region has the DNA TGTGCCAGCAGTTTAGGGCATACGAGCTCCTACGAGCAGTACTTC.

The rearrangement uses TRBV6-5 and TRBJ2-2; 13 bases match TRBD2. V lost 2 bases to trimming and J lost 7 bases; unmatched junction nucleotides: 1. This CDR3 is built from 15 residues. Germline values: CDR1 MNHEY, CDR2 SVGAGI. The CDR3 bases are TGTGCCAGCAGTTACGGACTAGCGGGAGTCGGGGAGCTGTTTTTT. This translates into CASSYGLAGVGELFF.

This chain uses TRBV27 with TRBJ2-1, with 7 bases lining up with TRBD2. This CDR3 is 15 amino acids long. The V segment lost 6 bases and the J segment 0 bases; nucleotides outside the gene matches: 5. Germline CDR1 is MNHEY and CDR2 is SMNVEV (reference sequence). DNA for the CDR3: TGTGCCAGCAGGTATTCGGGAGGCTCCTACAATGAGCAGTTCTTC. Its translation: CASRYSGGSYNEQFF.

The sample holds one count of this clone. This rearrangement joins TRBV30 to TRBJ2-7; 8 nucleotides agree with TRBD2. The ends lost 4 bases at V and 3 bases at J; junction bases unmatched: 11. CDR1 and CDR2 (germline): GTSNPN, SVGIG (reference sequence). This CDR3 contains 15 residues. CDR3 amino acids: CAWNPPGTSFYEQYF. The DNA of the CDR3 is TGTGCCTGGAACCCTCCCGGGACTAGTTTCTACGAGCAGTACTTC.

The CDR3 nucleotides read TGCGCCAGCAGCTCTGGACTTACCGTCACAGTTAACTATGGCTACACCTTC. This translates into CASSSGLTVTVNYGYTF. J is TRBJ1-2 and V is TRBV5-1; D unclear. This CDR3 has 17 residues. Between the trimmed V and J ends, which lost 3 bases and 1 base, there was a span of 19 bases. Germline loops: CDR1 SGHRS, CDR2 YFSETQ.

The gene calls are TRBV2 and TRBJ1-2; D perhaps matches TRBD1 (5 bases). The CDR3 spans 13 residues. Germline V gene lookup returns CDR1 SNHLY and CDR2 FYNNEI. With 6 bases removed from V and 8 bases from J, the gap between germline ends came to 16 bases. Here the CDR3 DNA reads TGTGCCAGCAGGTCACAGGTCCCCTGGGGCTACACCTTC. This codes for CASRSQVPWGYTF.